The 6 T cell receptor beta chains below come from one sample, sequenced in a study of Ad26.COV2.S vaccination and SARS-CoV-2 variants. As to treatment: 15 to 20 received Ad26.COV2.S at low or high dose, single or two shots; 5 received placebo; per-sample allocation not given. Vaccine and placebo recipients were sampled on day 63 after the first injection. Sequencing was performed with immunoSEQ multiplex PCR; in TCRdb, only in-frame clones are kept and a portion is missing. The sample lists under 600,000 clones; roughly 87% were seen once. Sequences were derived from peripheral blood, sampled in a trial of Ad26.COV2.S vaccine versus placebo. The receptors originated from a person aged 18-60 years who received the Ad26.COV2.S COVID-19 vaccine or a placebo.

The gene calls are TRBV7-8 and TRBJ1-5, with D possibly being TRBD1 (5 bases). Germline V lookup: CDR1 SGHVS, CDR2 FQNEAQ. CDR3 length: 15 amino acids. Between the trimmed V and J ends, which lost 0 bases and 5 bases, there was a span of 11 bases. The CDR3 is CASSLAARVDQPQHF. CDR3 bases: TGTGCCAGCAGCTTAGCTGCCAGGGTAGATCAGCCCCAGCATTTT. The variable domain in full, with the rest retrieved from reference TRBV7-8 and TRBJ1-5, is GAGVSQSPRYKVAKRGQDVALRCDPISGHVSLFWYQQALGQGPEFLTYFQNEAQLDKSGLPSDRFFAERPEGSVSTLKIQRTQQEDSAVYLCASSLAARVDQPQHFGDGTRLSIL.

J is TRBJ1-5 and V is TRBV23-1; D uncertain. TRBV23-1 is treated as an ORF (open reading frame) with a function not yet certain. The CDR3 loop spans 14 amino acids. Trimming stripped 4 bases from V and 0 bases from J, with 7 bases between. As DNA, the CDR3 is TGCGCCAGCAGTCCCCGGGTTAGCAATCAGCCCCAGCATTTT. Protein: CASSPRVSNQPQHF.

The chain carries TRBV12-3 or TRBV12-4 and TRBJ2-1, with D possibly matching TRBD1 (6 bases). The CDR3 length is 13 residues. The V end was cut by 6 bases, the J end by 8 bases, with 14 bases between. As DNA, the CDR3 is TGTGCCAGCAGCCAACTCAGGGGCGATGAGCAGTTCTTC. Encoded protein: CASSQLRGDEQFF.

The gene calls are TRBV13 and TRBJ1-2; D unresolved. Trimming cost V 6 bases and J 2 bases, with 10 bases left between them. CDR3 length: 13 amino acids. Germline values: CDR1 PRHDT, CDR2 FYEKMQ (reference sequence). The CDR3 DNA reads TGTGCCAGCAGACGGACGGTAAACTATGGCTACACCTTC. This translates into CASRRTVNYGYTF.

The V call is TRBV7-6, the J call TRBJ1-1; 7 positions agree with TRBD1. The CDR3 spans 15 residues. Germline V gives CDR1 SGHVS, CDR2 FNYEAQ. J lost 0 bases, V lost 0 bases, and 1 base had no gene match. CDR3 DNA: TGTGCCAGCAGCTTAGCGGGACAGTTGAACACTGAAGCTTTCTTT. Protein product: CASSLAGQLNTEAFF.

V is TRBV6-5 and J is TRBJ2-5; TRBD2 matches at 10 bases. Trimming cost V 4 bases and J 2 bases; bases outside gene matches: 4. CDR3 length: 15 residues. Germline loops: CDR1 MNHEY, CDR2 SVGAGI. CDR3: CASSSLAGRQETQYF. The CDR3 region has the DNA TGTGCCAGCAGTTCACTAGCGGGACGGCAAGAGACCCAGTACTTC.